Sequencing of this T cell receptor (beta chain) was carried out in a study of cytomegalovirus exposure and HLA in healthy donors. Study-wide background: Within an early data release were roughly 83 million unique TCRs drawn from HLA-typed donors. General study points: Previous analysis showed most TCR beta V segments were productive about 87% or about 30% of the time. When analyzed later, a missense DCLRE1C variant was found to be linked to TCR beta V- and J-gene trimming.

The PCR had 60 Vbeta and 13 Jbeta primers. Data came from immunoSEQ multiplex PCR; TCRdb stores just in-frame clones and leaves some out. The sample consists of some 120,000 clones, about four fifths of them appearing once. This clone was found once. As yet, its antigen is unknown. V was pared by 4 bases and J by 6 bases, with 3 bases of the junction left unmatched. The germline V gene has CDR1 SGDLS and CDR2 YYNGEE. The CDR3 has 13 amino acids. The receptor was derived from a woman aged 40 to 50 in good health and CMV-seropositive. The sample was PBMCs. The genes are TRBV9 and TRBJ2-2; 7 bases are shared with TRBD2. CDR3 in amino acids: CASSNGLAGELFF. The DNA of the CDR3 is TGTGCCAGCAGCAACGGACTAGCCGGGGAGCTGTTTTTT.